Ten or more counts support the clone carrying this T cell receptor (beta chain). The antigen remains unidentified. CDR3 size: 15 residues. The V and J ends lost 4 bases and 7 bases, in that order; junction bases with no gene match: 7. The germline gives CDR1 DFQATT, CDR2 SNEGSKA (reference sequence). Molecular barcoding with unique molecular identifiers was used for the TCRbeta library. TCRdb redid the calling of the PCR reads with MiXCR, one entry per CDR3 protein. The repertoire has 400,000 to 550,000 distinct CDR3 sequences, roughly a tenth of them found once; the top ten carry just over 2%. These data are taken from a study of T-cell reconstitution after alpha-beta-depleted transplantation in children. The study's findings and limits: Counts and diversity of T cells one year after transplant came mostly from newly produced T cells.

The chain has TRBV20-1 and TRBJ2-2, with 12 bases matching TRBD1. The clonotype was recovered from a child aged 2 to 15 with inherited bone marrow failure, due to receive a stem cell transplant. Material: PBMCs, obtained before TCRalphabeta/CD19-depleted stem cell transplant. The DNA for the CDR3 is TGCAGTGCTACCGGGACAGGGGGCTTTTACGGGGAGCTGTTTTTT. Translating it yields CSATGTGGFYGELFF.